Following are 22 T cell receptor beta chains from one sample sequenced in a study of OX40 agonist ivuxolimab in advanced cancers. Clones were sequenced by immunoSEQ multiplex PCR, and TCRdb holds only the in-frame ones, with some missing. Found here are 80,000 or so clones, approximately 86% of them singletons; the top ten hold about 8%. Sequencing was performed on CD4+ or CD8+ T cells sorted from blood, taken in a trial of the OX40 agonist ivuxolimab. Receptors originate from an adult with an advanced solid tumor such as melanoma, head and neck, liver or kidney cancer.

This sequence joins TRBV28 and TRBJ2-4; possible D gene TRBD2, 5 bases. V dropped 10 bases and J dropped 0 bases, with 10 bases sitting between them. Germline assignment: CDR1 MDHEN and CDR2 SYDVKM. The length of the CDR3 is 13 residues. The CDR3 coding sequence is TGTGCCACCTCTCGGGAAGCCAAAAACATTCAGTACTTC. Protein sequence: CATSREAKNIQYF.

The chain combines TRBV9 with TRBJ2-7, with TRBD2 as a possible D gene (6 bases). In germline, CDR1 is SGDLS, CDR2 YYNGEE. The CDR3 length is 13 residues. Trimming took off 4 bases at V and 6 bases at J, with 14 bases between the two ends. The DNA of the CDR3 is TGTGCCAGCAGCTCGACGACTAGTGCCGAGCAGTACTTC. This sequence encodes CASSSTTSAEQYF.

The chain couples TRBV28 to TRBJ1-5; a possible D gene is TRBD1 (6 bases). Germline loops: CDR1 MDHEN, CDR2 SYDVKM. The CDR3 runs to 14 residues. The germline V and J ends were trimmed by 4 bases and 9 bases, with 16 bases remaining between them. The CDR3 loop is CASSSGAGWVPQHF. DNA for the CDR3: TGTGCCAGCAGTTCAGGGGCCGGGTGGGTGCCCCAGCATTTT.

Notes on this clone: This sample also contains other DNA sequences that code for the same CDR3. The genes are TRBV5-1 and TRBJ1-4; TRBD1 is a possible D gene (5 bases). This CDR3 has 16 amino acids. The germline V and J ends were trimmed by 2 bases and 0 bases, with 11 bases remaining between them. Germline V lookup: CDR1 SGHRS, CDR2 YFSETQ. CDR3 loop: CASSLRTGATNEKLFF. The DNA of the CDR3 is TGCGCCAGCAGCTTACGGACGGGGGCAACTAATGAAAAACTGTTTTTT.

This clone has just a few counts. Here the CDR3 DNA reads TGTGCCAGCAGTTTATTCGCCAGCGGGAGCGACAATGAGCAGTTCTTC. This translates into CASSLFASGSDNEQFF. The genes are TRBV28 and TRBJ2-1; 8 bases line up with TRBD2. CDR1 is MDHEN and CDR2 is SYDVKM in the germline V gene. The CDR3 spans 16 residues. V shed 1 base and J 5 bases; nucleotides not matched to a gene: 7. The full variable domain, completed using reference TRBV28 and TRBJ2-1, is DVKVTQSSRYLVKRTGEKVFLECVQDMDHENMFWYRQDPGLGLRLIYFSYDVKMKEKGDIPEGYSVSREKKERFSLILESASTNQTSMYLCASSLFASGSDNEQFFGPGTRLTVL.

CDR3 sequence: CASSVRASTASYEQYF. In DNA form, the CDR3 reads TGTGCCAGCAGTGTTAGGGCATCGACAGCCTCCTACGAGCAGTACTTC. The V gene is TRBV2, the J gene TRBJ2-7; possible D gene TRBD1, 5 bases. Deletions cut 4 bases from V and 0 bases from J, with 16 bases between. The germline gives CDR1 SNHLY, CDR2 FYNNEI. This CDR3 region has 16 residues.

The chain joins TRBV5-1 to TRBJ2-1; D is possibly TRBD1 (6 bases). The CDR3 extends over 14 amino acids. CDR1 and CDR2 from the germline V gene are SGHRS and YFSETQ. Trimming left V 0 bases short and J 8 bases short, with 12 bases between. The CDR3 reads CASSLGDILYEQFF. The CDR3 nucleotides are TGCGCCAGCAGCTTGGGGGACATATTATATGAGCAGTTCTTC. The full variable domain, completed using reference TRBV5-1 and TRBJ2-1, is KAGVTQTPRYLIKTRGQQVTLSCSPISGHRSVSWYQQTPGQGLQFLFEYFSETQRNKGNFPGRFSGRQFSNSRSEMNVSTLELGDSALYLCASSLGDILYEQFFGPGTRLTVL.

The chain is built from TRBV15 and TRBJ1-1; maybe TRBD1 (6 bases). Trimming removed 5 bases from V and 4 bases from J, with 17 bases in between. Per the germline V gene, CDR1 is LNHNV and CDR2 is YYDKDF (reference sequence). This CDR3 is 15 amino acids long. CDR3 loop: CATSRGGGSGTEAFF. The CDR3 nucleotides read TGTGCCACCAGCCGAGGGGGAGGGTCGGGCACTGAAGCTTTCTTT.

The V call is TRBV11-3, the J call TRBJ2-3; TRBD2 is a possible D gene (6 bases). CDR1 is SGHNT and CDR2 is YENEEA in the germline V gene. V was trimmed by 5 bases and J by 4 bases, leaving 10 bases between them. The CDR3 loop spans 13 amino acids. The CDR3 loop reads CASSMGLADTQYF. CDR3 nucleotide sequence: TGTGCCAGCAGCATGGGACTCGCAGATACGCAGTATTTT.

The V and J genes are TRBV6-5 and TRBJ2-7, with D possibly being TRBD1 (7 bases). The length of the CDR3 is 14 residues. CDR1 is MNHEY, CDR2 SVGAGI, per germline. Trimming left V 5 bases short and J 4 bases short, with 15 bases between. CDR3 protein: CASSESGGTYEQYF. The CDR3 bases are TGTGCCAGCAGTGAGTCAGGGGGGACTTACGAGCAGTACTTC.

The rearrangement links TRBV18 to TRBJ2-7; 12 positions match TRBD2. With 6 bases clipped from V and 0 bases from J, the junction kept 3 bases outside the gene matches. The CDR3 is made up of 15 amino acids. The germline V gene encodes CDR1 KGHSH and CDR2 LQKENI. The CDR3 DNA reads TGTGCCAGCTCTCCGACTAGCGGGAGCTCCTACGAGCAGTACTTC. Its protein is CASSPTSGSSYEQYF.

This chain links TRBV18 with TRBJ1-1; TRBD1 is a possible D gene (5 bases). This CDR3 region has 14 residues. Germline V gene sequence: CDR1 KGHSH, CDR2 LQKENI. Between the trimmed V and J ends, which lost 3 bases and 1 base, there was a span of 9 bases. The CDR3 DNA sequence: TGTGCCAGCTCACCGGGACTTAAGAACACTGAAGCTTTCTTT. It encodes CASSPGLKNTEAFF.

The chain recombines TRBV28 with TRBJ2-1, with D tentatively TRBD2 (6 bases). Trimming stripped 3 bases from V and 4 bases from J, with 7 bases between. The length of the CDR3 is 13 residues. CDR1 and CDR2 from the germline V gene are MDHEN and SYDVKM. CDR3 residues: CASSLGGYNEQFF. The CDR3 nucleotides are TGTGCCAGCAGTTTGGGGGGTTACAATGAGCAGTTCTTC. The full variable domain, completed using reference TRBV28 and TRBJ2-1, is DVKVTQSSRYLVKRTGEKVFLECVQDMDHENMFWYRQDPGLGLRLIYFSYDVKMKEKGDIPEGYSVSREKKERFSLILESASTNQTSMYLCASSLGGYNEQFFGPGTRLTVL.

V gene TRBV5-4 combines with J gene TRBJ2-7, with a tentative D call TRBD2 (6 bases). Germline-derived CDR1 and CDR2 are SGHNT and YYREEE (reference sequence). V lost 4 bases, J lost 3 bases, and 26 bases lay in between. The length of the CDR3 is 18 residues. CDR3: CASSRAPPGRGSGYEQYF. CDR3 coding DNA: TGTGCCAGCAGCCGGGCGCCACCCGGCCGGGGGAGCGGCTACGAGCAGTACTTC.

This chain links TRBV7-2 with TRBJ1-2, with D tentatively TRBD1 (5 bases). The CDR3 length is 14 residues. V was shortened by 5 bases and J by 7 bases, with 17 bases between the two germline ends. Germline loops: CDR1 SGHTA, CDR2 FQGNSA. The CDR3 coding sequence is TGTGCCAGCAGCCCACTACGGGACTGGGGTGGCTACACCTTC. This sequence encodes CASSPLRDWGGYTF.

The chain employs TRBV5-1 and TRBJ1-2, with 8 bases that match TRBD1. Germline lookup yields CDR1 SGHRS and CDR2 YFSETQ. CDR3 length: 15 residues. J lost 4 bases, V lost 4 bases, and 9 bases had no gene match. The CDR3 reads CASSSSGTGIYGYTF. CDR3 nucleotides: TGCGCCAGCAGCAGCTCCGGGACAGGCATCTATGGCTACACCTTC.

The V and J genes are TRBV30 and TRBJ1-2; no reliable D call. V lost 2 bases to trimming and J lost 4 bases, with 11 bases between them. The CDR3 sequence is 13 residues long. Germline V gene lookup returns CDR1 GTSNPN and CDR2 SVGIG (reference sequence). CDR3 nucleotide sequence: TGTGCCTGGAGTCGGGCCCTCTTCTATGGCTACACCTTC. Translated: CAWSRALFYGYTF.

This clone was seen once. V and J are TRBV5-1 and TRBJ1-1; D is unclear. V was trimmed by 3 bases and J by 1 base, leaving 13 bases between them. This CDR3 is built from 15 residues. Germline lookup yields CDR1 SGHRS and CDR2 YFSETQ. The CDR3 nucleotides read TGCGCCAGCAGCTCGCGGGGTGGGTCGAACACTGAAGCTTTCTTT. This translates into CASSSRGGSNTEAFF.

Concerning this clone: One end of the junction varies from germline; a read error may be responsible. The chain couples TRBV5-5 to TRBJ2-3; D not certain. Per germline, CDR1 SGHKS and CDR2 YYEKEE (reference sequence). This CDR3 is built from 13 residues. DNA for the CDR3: TGTGCCAGCAGCCCGGTTTGGTCCGACATACAAGGGTTT. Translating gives CASSPVWSDIQGF.

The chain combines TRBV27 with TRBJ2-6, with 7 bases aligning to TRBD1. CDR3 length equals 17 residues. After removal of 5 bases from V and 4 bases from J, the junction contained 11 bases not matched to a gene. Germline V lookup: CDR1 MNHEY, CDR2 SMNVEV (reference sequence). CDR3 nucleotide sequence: TGTGCCAGCAGTCCAGGACAGGTCGGGTACGGGGCCAACGTCCTGACTTTC. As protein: CASSPGQVGYGANVLTF.

The DNA for the CDR3 is TGTGCCAGCAGTTACCAACGGACAGGGGGAAGCACTGAAGCTTTCTTT. Amino acid sequence: CASSYQRTGGSTEAFF. The rearrangement links TRBV6-5 to TRBJ1-1; 10 bases map to TRBD1. J lost 4 bases, V lost 2 bases, and 7 bases had no gene match. The CDR3 totals 16 residues. Per germline, CDR1 MNHEY and CDR2 SVGAGI.

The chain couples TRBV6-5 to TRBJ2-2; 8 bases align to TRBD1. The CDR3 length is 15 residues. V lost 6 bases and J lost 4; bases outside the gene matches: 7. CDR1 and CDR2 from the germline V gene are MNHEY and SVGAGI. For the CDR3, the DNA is TGTGCCAGCAGCAGCCGGGACAGGCCCACCGGGGAGCTGTTTTTT. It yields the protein CASSSRDRPTGELFF.